The clone carrying this TCR beta chain was recorded once. This specimen belongs to a study of vaccination and CD4 T cells after COVID-19. Study information: As their vaccination, participants received two doses of either BNT162b2 or mRNA-1273 vaccine. Ranging from 14 to 241, the interval between dose two and post-vaccine sampling had a median of roughly 2.5 months.

J lost 2 bases, V lost 4 bases, and 8 bases had no gene match. CDR3 length equals 15 residues. Germline assignment: CDR1 LNHNV and CDR2 YYDKDF (reference sequence). The time point was: late sampling 161 to 241 days after vaccination in a few convalescent patients. TCRdb reanalysed the PCR reads using MiXCR and keeps one entry per CDR3 protein. The sample comprises 25,000 to 35,000 distinct CDR3 sequences, 50% of which are singletons, and about 5.7% rests with the top ten. The chain recombines TRBV15 with TRBJ2-7, with 7 bases lining up with TRBD1. The receptor's source is a human donor who had recovered from COVID-19. Here the sequenced sample was CD4+ T cells from blood, taken about 7 months after SARS-CoV-2 vaccination. The CDR3 DNA sequence: TGTGCCACCAGCAAGAGTAGGGACAGAACCTACGAGCAGTACTTC. Its translation: CATSKSRDRTYEQYF.